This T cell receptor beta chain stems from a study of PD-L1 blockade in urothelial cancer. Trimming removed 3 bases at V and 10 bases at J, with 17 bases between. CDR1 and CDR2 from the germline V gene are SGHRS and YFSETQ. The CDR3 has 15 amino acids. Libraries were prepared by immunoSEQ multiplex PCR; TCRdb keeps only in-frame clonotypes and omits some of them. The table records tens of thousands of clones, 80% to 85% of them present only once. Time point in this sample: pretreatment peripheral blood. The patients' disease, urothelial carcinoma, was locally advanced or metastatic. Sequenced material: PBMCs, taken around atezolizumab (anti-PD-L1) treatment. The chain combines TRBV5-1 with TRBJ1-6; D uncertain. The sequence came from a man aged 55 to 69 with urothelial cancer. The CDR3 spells CASSYASGLRSPLHF. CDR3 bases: TGCGCCAGCAGCTACGCCTCGGGGTTGAGATCACCCCTCCACTTT.